This TCR beta chain is from a study of OX40 agonist ivuxolimab in advanced cancers. Study in general: Six ivuxolimab dose levels, 0.01 to 10 mg/kg, were given intravenously every 2 weeks. Study-level points and caveats: In the 0.1-3.0 mg/kg groups, partial responders showed among the lowest expansion.

Profiling relied on immunoSEQ multiplex PCR, and the TCRdb table lists in-frame clones only, not all of them. The repertoire holds around 75,000 clones, about 90% seen once, with approximately 9.1% in the top ten. Concerning this clone: Its specificity is not known.

Trimming removed 0 bases from V and 2 bases from J; junction bases left unmatched: 2. Germline CDR1 reads SNHLY; CDR2 reads FYNNEI. This CDR3 has 15 amino acids. This chain links TRBV2 with TRBJ2-7; 9 bases are shared with TRBD2. This TCR was sampled from an adult with an advanced solid tumor such as melanoma, head and neck, liver or kidney cancer. The sample in question was CD4+ or CD8+ T cells sorted from blood, obtained in a trial of the OX40 agonist ivuxolimab. The CDR3, as DNA: TGTGCCAGCAGTGAAGCGGCGGGAGGGCCCTACGAGCAGTACTTC. It yields the protein CASSEAAGGPYEQYF.